This T cell receptor (beta chain) was recorded in a study of radiation and T cells in renal cell carcinoma. Study in general: Nephrectomy followed 15 Gy stereotactic body radiation by 4 weeks.

Notes on the study in general: From baseline, blood top tumor clonotypes peaked at 2 weeks post-radiation. No pretreatment tumor biopsies were available for baseline clonotypes.

Here immunoSEQ multiplex PCR was the method, and the copy in TCRdb shows in-frame clones only, minus some. The sample contains 50,000 to 75,000 clones, approximately 80% of which appear only once. Time point reported: baseline pretreatment blood. As to treatment: 15 Gy SBRT to primary tumor, nephrectomy 4 weeks later. A word on this clone: Its antigen is unknown.

This CDR3 has 16 residues. Germline CDR1 reads MGHDK; CDR2 reads SYGVNS. The V segment lost 1 base and the J segment 3 bases; nucleotides outside the gene matches: 9. The specimen comprised blood, sampled from a patient whose treatment included radiotherapy and nephrectomy. The chain employs TRBV25-1 and TRBJ2-7; 7 bases line up with TRBD2. The sequence derives from a man in his 60s with renal cell carcinoma. CDR3 in amino acids: CASSELSSGLFYEQYV. CDR3 coding DNA: TGTGCCAGCAGTGAATTGTCTAGCGGCCTATTCTACGAGCAGTACGTC.